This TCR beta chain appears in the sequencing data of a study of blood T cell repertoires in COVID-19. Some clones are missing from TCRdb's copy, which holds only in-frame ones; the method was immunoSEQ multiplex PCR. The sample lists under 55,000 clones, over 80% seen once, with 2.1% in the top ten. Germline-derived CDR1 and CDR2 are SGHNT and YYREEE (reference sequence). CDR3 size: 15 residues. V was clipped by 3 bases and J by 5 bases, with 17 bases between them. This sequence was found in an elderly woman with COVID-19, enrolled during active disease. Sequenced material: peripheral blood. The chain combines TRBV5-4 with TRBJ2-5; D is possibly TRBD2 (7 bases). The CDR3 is CASSSNRVAGETQYF. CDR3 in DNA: TGTGCCAGCAGCTCCAACAGGGTAGCGGGCGAGACCCAGTACTTC.